The rows below give T cell receptor beta chains drawn from one sample of a study of T cells in tuberculosis. The table came from immunoSEQ multiplex PCR; TCRdb's copy has only in-frame clones and leaves some out. The sample lists under 45,000 clones, about 91% occurring once. The sample consisted of PBMCs, taken at tuberculosis diagnosis. The receptor set was obtained from an adult with tuberculosis. Both conserved end residues are part of each CDR3. The D gene is left open where the match is weak. The size of a clone is reported for some rows only, either as once, few or many, or as a class for expanded clones.

D	size	V	J	DNA	CDR3
TRBD2	once	TRBV7-2	TRBJ2-1	TGTGCCAGCAGCTTTTCTTCTAGCGGGGGGGACAATGAGCAGTTCTTC	CASSFSSSGGDNEQFF
TRBD1	-	TRBV30	TRBJ2-7	TGTGCCTGGAGTTGGACAGGCAGCGAGCAGTACTTC	CAWSWTGSEQYF
-	-	TRBV4-2	TRBJ2-7	TGTGCCAGCAGCCAAGAATCGGTATCCTACGAGCAGTACTTC	CASSQESVSYEQYF
-	-	TRBV5-4	TRBJ1-2	TGTGCCAGCAGCTTGGAAAGGGGGATTTACACCTTC	CASSLERGIYTF
-	-	TRBV10-2	TRBJ1-3	TGCGCCAGCAGGGACAGAAACACCATATATTTT	CASRDRNTIYF
-	-	TRBV5-5	TRBJ2-7	TGTGCCAGCAGCCAGGGCGGTAGCTCCTACGAGCAGTACTTC	CASSQGGSSYEQYF
-	-	TRBV7-2	TRBJ2-3	TGTGCCAGCAGCTTAGGAGCGGACACAGATACGCAGTATTTT	CASSLGADTDTQYF
TRBD1	-	TRBV19	TRBJ1-1	TGTGCCAGTAGTATCAACGACAGGGGGCAGGATGAAGCTTTCTTT	CASSINDRGQDEAFF
TRBD1	-	TRBV23-1	TRBJ1-4	TGCGCCAGCAGTCAAACCGGGACAGGGTCGAAGTATGAAAAACTGTTTTTT	CASSQTGTGSKYEKLFF
-	-	TRBV19	TRBJ2-2	TGTGCCAGTAGTATAGGGCAGGGATCGAACACCGGGGAGCTGTTTTTT	CASSIGQGSNTGELFF
-	-	TRBV27	TRBJ1-6	TGTGCCAGCAGAGTCGTGGGGGGAATCTATAATTCACCCCTCCACTTT	CASRVVGGIYNSPLHF
TRBD2	once	TRBV5-4	TRBJ2-5	TGTGCCAGCAGAACTCCTAGCGGGGGAGAGACCCAGTACTTC	CASRTPSGGETQYF
TRBD1	-	TRBV6-1	TRBJ2-7	TGTGCCAGCAGTGCCCGGACAGGAAATCCCTACGAGCAGTACTTC	CASSARTGNPYEQYF
-	-	TRBV9	TRBJ2-4	TGTGCCAGCAGCGGAGGACTAGCCAAAAACATTCAGTACTTC	CASSGGLAKNIQYF
TRBD1	-	TRBV23-1	TRBJ1-2	TGCGCCAGCAGTCAAGGCCGGAGGGACAGAAGCGGATCGGACACCTTC	CASSQGRRDRSGSDTF
-	-	TRBV4-2	TRBJ2-5	TGTGCCAGCAGCCCCCAGTGGACTGTCGAATGGGAGACCCAGTACTTC	CASSPQWTVEWETQYF
TRBD2	-	TRBV4-2	TRBJ2-7	TGTGCCAGCAGCCAAGATAGTGGGAGGGGACGGGGCTACGAGCAGTACTTC	CASSQDSGRGRGYEQYF
TRBD1	-	TRBV10-3	TRBJ1-2	TGTGCCATCAGTGGGGGACAGGGCGGCTACACCTTC	CAISGGQGGYTF
TRBD2	-	TRBV7-2	TRBJ2-1	TGTGCCAGCAGCTTAGTTCGGGGGGGCCAGAATGAGCAGTTCTTC	CASSLVRGGQNEQFF
TRBD1	-	TRBV5-8	TRBJ2-7	TGTGCCAGCATTGAGGCAGGACAGGGTGCATATGGGCAGTACTTC	CASIEAGQGAYGQYF
-	-	TRBV11-2	TRBJ1-2	TGTGCCAGCAGCTTAAGGGTGGGGAAGGAGGGATTAGCTAACTATGGCTACACCTTC	CASSLRVGKEGLANYGYTF
TRBD1	-	TRBV19	TRBJ2-7	TGTGCCAGTAGTGTAACAGGGGTCTACGAGCAGTACTTC	CASSVTGVYEQYF
TRBD1	-	TRBV15	TRBJ2-5	TGTGCCACCAGCAGAGGACAGGGTCAAGAGACCCAGTACTTC	CATSRGQGQETQYF
TRBD1	-	TRBV5-1	TRBJ1-3	TGCGCCAGCAGCTTGGAGGGGGCTATCGGTAGCGACACCATATATTTT	CASSLEGAIGSDTIYF
TRBD1	-	TRBV6-5	TRBJ2-1	TGTGCCAGCAGGGAACCGGGACAGGGACGCAATGAGCAGTTCTTC	CASREPGQGRNEQFF
-	-	TRBV27	TRBJ1-6	TGTGCCAGCAGTTATGACAGGAGGAATTCACCCCTCCACTTT	CASSYDRRNSPLHF